This TCR beta chain was sequenced for a study of cytotoxic CD8 clonotypes in ibrutinib-treated CLL. Whole-study findings and limits: For progressing versus sustained-remission patients, sampling times were not the same. Elevated clonality accompanied ibrutinib response, with a return toward baseline values at progression.

The ends were cut back, 4 bases at V and 3 bases at J, with 13 bases in the middle. Germline CDR1 MDHEN, CDR2 SYDVKM. CDR3 length equals 14 residues. About this clone itself: What it recognizes is unknown.

Produced via immunoSEQ multiplex PCR; TCRdb's table is partial and in-frame only. This table holds about 69,000 clones, more than 75% found once. The input for sequencing was PBMCs, taken at disease progression, from a patient treated with ibrutinib. The chain uses TRBV28 and TRBJ2-7; possibly TRBD1 for D (6 bases). This receptor was obtained from a human donor with chronic lymphocytic leukemia. DNA for the CDR3: TGTGCCAGCAGTTCCCAAGACAGGTTCTACGAGCAGTACTTC. Translation: CASSSQDRFYEQYF. Drawing the rest from reference TRBV28 and TRBJ2-7, the complete variable domain is DVKVTQSSRYLVKRTGEKVFLECVQDMDHENMFWYRQDPGLGLRLIYFSYDVKMKEKGDIPEGYSVSREKKERFSLILESASTNQTSMYLCASSSQDRFYEQYFGPGTRLTVT.